This T cell receptor (beta chain) was identified in a study of blood T cell repertoires in COVID-19. Data came from immunoSEQ multiplex PCR; TCRdb stores just in-frame clones and leaves some out. The sample lists approximately 150,000 clones; 70% to 90% were seen once. Cohort 3 recovered donors had two negative PCRs, clearance, or symptom resolution. The V end lost 3 bases, the J end lost 6 bases, and 12 bases lay between the germline ends. Germline CDR1 SNHLY, CDR2 FYNNEI. The CDR3 has 13 residues. This sequence was found in a man aged 40-50 years who had recovered from COVID-19. The chain is built from TRBV2 and TRBJ2-7; a weak D match, TRBD2 (6 bases). The sample comprised PBMCs or T cells enriched from blood (not recorded which). The CDR3 sequence is CASSEEGTAEQYF. CDR3 nucleotide sequence: TGTGCCAGCAGTGAGGAGGGTACCGCCGAGCAGTACTTC.